These 20 T cell receptor beta chains originate from one sample sequenced in a study of response to subunit inactivated influenza vaccine. TCRdb reanalysed the RT-PCR reads using MiXCR and keeps one entry per CDR3 protein. The sample lists around 600,000 distinct CDR3 sequences; 11% were seen once. The same data also went into a second study, on T cells expressing NK-cell markers. That publication notes: The authors generated TCR beta cDNA through 5'RACE template switching with UMIs.

The specimen comprised PBMCs from blood, sampled on the day of vaccination. These receptors were taken from a man in his forties or fifties who received an inactivated influenza vaccine.

The rearrangement uses TRBV24-1 and TRBJ2-1; 12 bases map to TRBD2. Germline CDR1 KGHDR, CDR2 SFDVKD. CDR3 length: 15 amino acids. J gave up 5 bases and V 5 bases, and 3 bases lay outside the gene matches. This CDR3 is CATSVLAGGNNEQFF. CDR3 DNA sequence: TGTGCCACCAGTGTACTAGCGGGGGGCAACAATGAGCAGTTCTTC.

The V gene is TRBV12-3 or TRBV12-4, the J gene TRBJ1-5; 7 bases map to TRBD1. The CDR3 extends over 13 amino acids. V lost 5 bases and J lost 6; bases outside the gene matches: 4. The CDR3 loop is CASSAGTAQPQHF. The CDR3 bases are TGTGCCAGCAGTGCTGGGACAGCTCAGCCCCAGCATTTT.

There are a few counts of this clonotype. The CDR3 here is CASSPLAGDLEQFF. In DNA, the CDR3 is TGTGCCAGCAGCCCACTAGCGGGGGATCTTGAGCAGTTCTTC. The genes are TRBV12-3 or TRBV12-4 and TRBJ2-1, with 11 bases lining up with TRBD2. The CDR3 has 14 amino acids. Germline trimming cut 6 bases from V and 9 bases from J; bases unmatched to any gene: 7.

CDR3 amino acids: CSARTGGEKNYNEQFF. CDR3 nucleotide sequence: TGCAGTGCTAGGACGGGAGGCGAAAAAAACTACAATGAGCAGTTCTTC. The rearrangement links TRBV20-1 to TRBJ2-1, with 7 bases fitting TRBD2. The CDR3 extends over 16 amino acids. V lost 3 bases and J lost 3; bases outside the gene matches: 11. From germline, CDR1 is DFQATT and CDR2 SNEGSKA (reference sequence).

The chain is built from TRBV30 and TRBJ2-7; TRBD2 aligns across 9 bases. After removal of 2 bases from V and 7 bases from J, the junction contained 3 bases not matched to a gene. The germline V gene has CDR1 GTSNPN and CDR2 SVGIG (reference sequence). This CDR3 is built from 12 residues. CDR3 region: CAWSLAGWEQYF. In DNA form, the CDR3 reads TGTGCCTGGAGTCTAGCGGGGTGGGAGCAGTACTTC.

The V and J genes are TRBV5-6 and TRBJ2-5; either TRBD1 or TRBD2 may fit D (5 bases each). V was cut by 4 bases and J by 4 bases, with 11 bases left in between. CDR1 is SGHDT, CDR2 YYEEEE, per germline. The CDR3 is 13 residues long. The DNA for the CDR3 is TGTGCCAGCAGCACCGGGACGGGAGAGACCCAGTACTTC. Encoded protein: CASSTGTGETQYF.

The chain joins TRBV28 to TRBJ2-1; D perhaps matches TRBD2 (5 bases). CDR3 length: 13 residues. Trimming took 8 bases from V and 4 from J, leaving 12 bases between them. The V gene's germline CDR1 is MDHEN and CDR2 SYDVKM. The CDR3 reads CASGESGYNEQFF. CDR3 nucleotide sequence: TGTGCCAGCGGGGAAAGCGGATACAATGAGCAGTTCTTC.

This chain links TRBV5-1 with TRBJ1-1; D call uncertain. Trimming removed 4 bases from V and 4 bases from J, with 11 bases in between. The CDR3 extends over 13 amino acids. Germline V gene sequence: CDR1 SGHRS, CDR2 YFSETQ. CDR3 coding DNA: TGCGCCAGCAGCCAGGAACCGGGCACTGAAGCTTTCTTT. It encodes CASSQEPGTEAFF.

The chain uses TRBV30 and TRBJ2-7; D possibly corresponds to TRBD1 (5 bases). The CDR3 covers 13 residues. Germline CDR1 and CDR2: GTSNPN and SVGIG (reference sequence). V was shortened by 3 bases and J by 2 bases, with 11 bases between the two germline ends. Written as DNA, the CDR3 is TGTGCCTGGAGAGACAGAAACACCTACGAGCAGTACTTC. Protein sequence: CAWRDRNTYEQYF.

This clonotype was counted between two and nine times. The chain is built from TRBV14 and TRBJ1-4, with D uncertain. Germline assignment: CDR1 SGHDN and CDR2 FVKESK. V gave up 4 bases and J gave up 5 bases, with 17 bases separating them. CDR3 length equals 16 residues. CDR3 DNA sequence: TGTGCCAGCAGCCGAATGAGGCAGGTGGGGAATGAAAAACTGTTTTTT. Amino acid sequence: CASSRMRQVGNEKLFF.

This clonotype was found a few times. The chain is built from TRBV7-9 and TRBJ2-2; 7 bases line up with TRBD1. CDR3 length equals 15 residues. Germline values: CDR1 SEHNR, CDR2 FQNEAQ (reference sequence). With 5 bases clipped from V and 3 bases from J, the junction kept 6 bases outside the gene matches. This chain's CDR3 is CASSTGVVDTGELFF. In nucleotides, the CDR3 is TGTGCCAGCAGCACAGGGGTCGTGGACACCGGGGAGCTGTTTTTT.

This clonotype was seen a handful of times. V usage is TRBV29-1 and J usage is TRBJ1-1, with TRBD1 as a possible D gene (6 bases). This CDR3 region has 14 residues. V gave up 4 bases and J gave up 3 bases, with 15 bases separating them. From germline, CDR1 is SQVTM and CDR2 ANQGSEA. The CDR3 bases are TGCAGCGTTGTGCCAACAGGGAGGCACACTGAAGCTTTCTTT. As protein: CSVVPTGRHTEAFF.

This clonotype was seen only a few times. The V and J genes are TRBV24-1 and TRBJ2-5, with D hard to call. There are 16 residues in the CDR3. V was trimmed by 1 base and J by 1 base, leaving 12 bases between them. Germline V gene lookup returns CDR1 KGHDR and CDR2 SFDVKD. The CDR3: CATSDFAAGFQETQYF. CDR3 DNA: TGTGCCACCAGTGATTTTGCGGCCGGGTTCCAAGAGACCCAGTACTTC.

The CDR3 is CSARDSREGRYNEQFF. CDR3 nucleotides: TGCAGTGCTAGAGATTCCCGGGAGGGCCGGTACAATGAGCAGTTCTTC. This chain uses TRBV20-1 with TRBJ2-1, with TRBD2 matching 8 bases. The germline V gene has CDR1 DFQATT and CDR2 SNEGSKA (reference sequence). After removal of 0 bases from V and 4 bases from J, the junction contained 8 bases not matched to a gene. This CDR3 region has 16 residues.

The V call is TRBV7-2, the J call TRBJ1-2; a possible D gene is TRBD1 (6 bases). From germline, CDR1 is SGHTA and CDR2 FQGNSA. Trimming cost V 4 bases and J 4 bases, with 10 bases left between them. The CDR3 has 13 amino acids. CDR3 sequence (DNA): TGTGCCAGCAGCTCCTCGGACAGCTATGGCTACACCTTC. It specifies CASSSSDSYGYTF. Full variable domain (outside the CDR3, taken from reference TRBV7-2 and TRBJ1-2): GAGVSQSPSNKVTEKGKDVELRCDPISGHTALYWYRQSLGQGLEFLIYFQGNSAPDKSGLPSDRFSAERTGGSVSTLTIQRTQQEDSAVYLCASSSSDSYGYTFGSGTRLTVV.

This clonotype appeared a few times. V usage is TRBV18 and J usage is TRBJ2-6; a weak D match, TRBD2 (5 bases). The CDR3 runs 16 residues. V was pared by 0 bases and J by 1 base, with 7 bases between. Looked up from germline, CDR1 is KGHSH and CDR2 is LQKENI. CDR3 in DNA: TGTGCCAGCTCACCACCGTCGGGATCTGGGGCCAACGTCCTGACTTTC. It codes for CASSPPSGSGANVLTF.

The J gene is TRBJ1-4, the V gene TRBV2; 9 bases fit TRBD1. The CDR3 has 16 amino acids. Germline CDR1 SNHLY, CDR2 FYNNEI. J gave up 0 bases and V 10 bases, and 9 bases lay outside the gene matches. DNA of the CDR3: TGTGCCACCAGGGGGGGGACAGGGTCAACTAATGAAAAACTGTTTTTT. It translates to CATRGGTGSTNEKLFF. The whole variable domain, remainder taken from reference TRBV2 and TRBJ1-4, is EPEVTQTPSHQVTQMGQEVILRCVPISNHLYFYWYRQILGQKVEFLVSFYNNEISEKSEIFDDQFSVERPDGSNFTLKIRSTKLEDSAMYFCATRGGTGSTNEKLFFGSGTQLSVL.

The V call is TRBV12-3 or TRBV12-4, the J call TRBJ1-1; D remains ambiguous. V lost 7 bases and J lost 1, with 7 bases in between. CDR3 size: 12 residues. As DNA, the CDR3 is TGTGCCAGCAAGGGAACGAACACTGAAGCTTTCTTT. Its translation: CASKGTNTEAFF.

This clonotype occurred a few times. The J gene is TRBJ2-7, the V gene TRBV7-2, with D possibly being TRBD2 (5 bases). The germline V gene encodes CDR1 SGHTA and CDR2 FQGNSA. The CDR3 covers 14 residues. Trimming took 5 bases from V and 2 from J, leaving 13 bases between them. CDR3 coding DNA: TGTGCCAGCAGCCGGGAACCGGCGGCCTACGAGCAGTACTTC. This encodes CASSREPAAYEQYF.

The chain uses TRBV7-6 and TRBJ1-4; D may be TRBD1 (6 bases). This CDR3 contains 14 residues. Between the trimmed V and J ends, which lost 5 bases and 8 bases, there was a span of 15 bases. Germline values: CDR1 SGHVS, CDR2 FNYEAQ. CDR3 residues: CASSQGGGGEKLFF. Here the CDR3 DNA reads TGTGCCAGCAGCCAGGGAGGGGGGGGAGAAAAACTGTTTTTT.